This TCR beta chain was observed in a study of OX40 agonist ivuxolimab in advanced cancers. About the full investigation: The costimulatory receptor OX40 (CD134) was targeted by ivuxolimab, a fully human IgG2 agonistic monoclonal antibody. Intravenous ivuxolimab was administered to patients every 2 weeks at six dose levels: 0.01, 0.1, 0.3, 1.5, 3 and 10 mg/kg. Of the roughly 51 patients in dose escalation, 19 had hepatocellular carcinoma, some 15 had melanoma, 9 had renal cell carcinoma and 9 had head and neck cancer. In the dose-escalation cohort, around four fifths of patients were male, and the mean age was approximately 60 years with a range of roughly 23 to 79. Prior anti-PD-1, anti-PD-L1 or anti-CTLA-4 therapy was permitted, and 40% to 50% of dose-escalation patients had received checkpoint inhibitors. Partial responses occurred in three dose-escalation patients, of whom one had hepatocellular carcinoma and two had cutaneous melanoma. Peripheral TCRbeta sequencing was intended to test whether TCR sequence diversity was altered and clonal T-cell expansion was caused by ivuxolimab. The monotherapy dose-escalation portion (N = 52 patients) of the phase I ivuxolimab trial is reported in the paper. The investigation overall reported the following: On average, CD8+ T cells showed more expanded clones than CD4+ T cells after ivuxolimab. Low levels of normalized T-cell clonal expansion were also seen in some nonresponding patients. At doses from 0.1 to 3.0 mg/kg, clonal expansion was seen in both CD4+ and CD8+ blood T cells between baseline and week 6. Partial responders in the 0.1-3.0 mg/kg groups had among the lowest normalized peripheral clonal expansion, especially among CD8+ T cells. Which antigens the clonally expanded peripheral T cells were specific for was not determined.

In its sample, this clone was seen a few times. The target of this receptor is not known. No much larger clone is present one base from it, and per-base qualities are unavailable. Genomic DNA was isolated from the sorted cells so that the TCRbeta CDR3 region could be sequenced. The immunoSEQ Assay was used to sequence the TCRbeta CDR3 regions. TCRdb took this table from immuneACCESS and kept in-frame rearrangements with V and J called. Such tables lack part of the clones; where checked against another copy, unresolved V genes explain under half of the gap, and the rest is unexplained. For this sample there are tens of thousands of clones; about 90% appear just once. Roughly 9% of the sample goes to the ten largest clones. The germline V gene specifies MGHRA as CDR1 and YSYEKL as CDR2. Inclusive of the bounding cysteine and phenylalanine, the CDR3 is 13 residues long. Only CDR3 DNA is held: 39 bases, read in frame from base 1. The V end loses 4 bases and the J end loses 6 bases, and a stretch of 12 bases separates them.

Patients with a history of autoimmune disease or receiving systemic immunosuppression were excluded from the trial. Peripheral blood for TCR sequencing was collected from all dose cohorts at baseline, on cycle 4 day 1, and on cycle 7 day 1. The samples were taken from a phase I, first-in-human, multicenter, open-label dose-escalation trial of ivuxolimab. The trial enrolled adults with locally advanced or metastatic head and neck squamous cell, hepatocellular, melanoma or renal cell carcinoma. CD4+ and CD8+ T cells were sorted separately from peripheral blood before TCR sequencing. Here the sequenced sample was CD4+ or CD8+ T cells sorted from blood, taken in a trial of the OX40 agonist ivuxolimab. This sequence uses TRBV4-1 and TRBJ1-1; TRBD1 is perhaps the D gene, given 6 matching bases. The TCR comes from an adult with an advanced solid tumor such as melanoma, head and neck, liver or kidney cancer. The DNA sequence is given as TGCGCCAGCAGCCCCCGACAGGTCTCTGAAGCTTTCTTT. It encodes CASSPRQVSEAFF.